What follows are 22 T cell receptor beta chains derived from one specimen sequenced in a study of cytomegalovirus exposure and HLA in healthy donors. Using immunoSEQ multiplex PCR, the repertoire was profiled, and TCRdb retains in-frame clones only, with some absent. The sample holds 350,000 or so clones; 80% to 90% are singletons and the top ten take about 0.8%. The sequencing input was PBMCs. The receptors were gathered from a young woman in good health and CMV-seronegative.

This clone was counted once. This sequence joins TRBV11-2 and TRBJ2-1; D not certain. Germline V gene sequence: CDR1 SGHAT, CDR2 FQNNGV. This CDR3 has 15 amino acids. V lost 3 bases to trimming and J lost 0 bases, with 9 bases between them. CDR3 coding DNA: TGTGCCAGCAGCTTTTGGCGGAGCTCCTACAATGAGCAGTTCTTC. Translation gives CASSFWRSSYNEQFF.

The chain employs TRBV11-1 and TRBJ2-5; 8 bases fit TRBD2. CDR3 length: 12 residues. Germline V gene sequence: CDR1 SGHAT, CDR2 FQDESV (reference sequence). Unmatched junction bases numbered 0, after V lost 5 bases and J lost 4 bases. The CDR3 coding sequence is TGTGCCAGCAGCACTAGCGGAGAGACCCAGTACTTC. Residues: CASSTSGETQYF. Based on the CDR3 plus reference TRBV11-1 and TRBJ2-5, the full variable domain is EAEVAQSPRYKITEKSQAVAFWCDPISGHATLYWYRQILGQGPELLVQFQDESVVDDSQLPKDRFSAERLKGVDSTLKIQPAELGDSAMYLCASSTSGETQYFGPGTRLLVL.

As DNA, the CDR3 is TGTGCCAGCAGCCGACAGGGTATTGCTGAAGCTTTCTTT. It yields the protein CASSRQGIAEAFF. This chain connects TRBV5-6 to TRBJ1-1; 7 bases align to TRBD1. This CDR3 comprises 13 residues. Trimming at V came to 4 bases and at J to 6 bases, leaving 6 bases not matched to a gene. Germline loops: CDR1 SGHDT, CDR2 YYEEEE.

The CDR3 reads CASSLFGTGFEQYF. The CDR3 DNA reads as TGTGCCAGCAGCTTGTTCGGGACAGGGTTCGAGCAGTACTTC. V gene TRBV5-6 combines with J gene TRBJ2-7, with 9 bases matching TRBD1. Germline loops: CDR1 SGHDT, CDR2 YYEEEE. After removal of 1 base from V and 6 bases from J, the junction contained 5 bases not matched to a gene. The CDR3 consists of 14 residues.

The chain employs TRBV27 and TRBJ2-7, with a possible D match to TRBD1 (6 bases). This CDR3 is 15 amino acids long. Deletions cut 9 bases from V and 3 bases from J, with 21 bases between. From germline, CDR1 is MNHEY and CDR2 SMNVEV (reference sequence). CDR3 nucleotide sequence: TGTGCCAGTCCCCAGGGGCAGGGGCCAATCTACGAGCAGTACTTC. It yields the protein CASPQGQGPIYEQYF.

The chain combines TRBV18 with TRBJ1-4; possible D gene TRBD1, 5 bases. Germline values: CDR1 KGHSH, CDR2 LQKENI. This CDR3 has 13 residues. Trimming pared 3 bases from V and 8 bases from J, leaving 10 bases between. As DNA, the CDR3 is TGTGCCAGCTCACCTCGGGGGGGAGAAAAACTGTTTTTT. Its translation: CASSPRGGEKLFF. Using reference TRBV18 and TRBJ1-4 for the parts outside the CDR3, the full variable domain is NAGVMQNPRHLVRRRGQEARLRCSPMKGHSHVYWYRQLPEEGLKFMVYLQKENIIDESGMPKERFSAEFPKEGPSILRIQQVVRGDSAAYFCASSPRGGEKLFFGSGTQLSVL.

This sequence joins TRBV7-2 and TRBJ2-5; the match to TRBD2 covers 8 bases. The CDR3 spans 15 residues. CDR1 and CDR2 from the germline V gene are SGHTA and FQGNSA. Unmatched junction bases numbered 7, after V lost 5 bases and J lost 2 bases. The CDR3 sequence: CASSIVAGPQETQYF. DNA of the CDR3: TGTGCCAGCAGCATCGTAGCGGGGCCACAAGAGACCCAGTACTTC. Variable domain in full (rest from reference TRBV7-2 and TRBJ2-5): GAGVSQSPSNKVTEKGKDVELRCDPISGHTALYWYRQSLGQGLEFLIYFQGNSAPDKSGLPSDRFSAERTGGSVSTLTIQRTQQEDSAVYLCASSIVAGPQETQYFGPGTRLLVL.

The chain employs TRBV25-1 and TRBJ2-7; a weak D match, TRBD2 (6 bases). CDR3 length equals 15 residues. Trimming removed 7 bases from V and 2 bases from J, with 18 bases in between. The germline V gene encodes CDR1 MGHDK and CDR2 SYGVNS. The CDR3 is CASTTIGGEAYEQYF. CDR3 DNA sequence: TGTGCCAGCACCACCATCGGGGGAGAGGCCTACGAGCAGTACTTC.

The genes are TRBV27 and TRBJ2-1; 10 nucleotides align to TRBD2. The V gene's germline CDR1 is MNHEY and CDR2 SMNVEV (reference sequence). V gave up 6 bases and J gave up 7 bases; unmatched junction bases: 9. The CDR3 has 15 residues. In DNA, the CDR3 is TGTGCCAGCAGCTTAGCGGGAGGCGGGTTGAATGAGCAGTTCTTC. Encoded protein: CASSLAGGGLNEQFF.

The V call is TRBV7-2, the J call TRBJ2-7, with D perhaps TRBD1 (6 bases). The CDR3 is 12 amino acids. Looked up from germline, CDR1 is SGHTA and CDR2 is FQGNSA. V lost 5 bases and J 3 bases, leaving 8 bases between the germline ends. The CDR3 sequence: CASSTGIYEQYF. The CDR3 region has the DNA TGTGCCAGCAGCACAGGGATCTACGAGCAGTACTTC. The entire variable domain, with the rest obtained from reference TRBV7-2 and TRBJ2-7, is as follows: GAGVSQSPSNKVTEKGKDVELRCDPISGHTALYWYRQSLGQGLEFLIYFQGNSAPDKSGLPSDRFSAERTGGSVSTLTIQRTQQEDSAVYLCASSTGIYEQYFGPGTRLTVT.

The chain combines TRBV29-1 with TRBJ2-1; 14 nucleotides align to TRBD2. Germline V gene lookup returns CDR1 SQVTM and CDR2 ANQGSEA. CDR3 size: 16 residues. The V segment lost 6 bases and the J segment 3 bases; nucleotides outside the gene matches: 7. CDR3 protein: CSVLGTSGSVYNEQFF. CDR3 sequence (DNA): TGCAGCGTGCTCGGGACTAGCGGGAGTGTCTACAATGAGCAGTTCTTC.

The J gene is TRBJ2-5, the V gene TRBV4-1; 13 bases are a match to TRBD2. CDR1 is MGHRA and CDR2 is YSYEKL in the germline V gene. The V segment lost 3 bases and the J segment 9 bases; nucleotides outside the gene matches: 4. The CDR3 has 14 residues. The CDR3 sequence: CASSHMGLAGPQYF. Here the CDR3 DNA reads TGCGCCAGCAGCCATATGGGACTAGCGGGGCCCCAGTACTTC.

The chain uses TRBV25-1 and TRBJ1-3, with a possible D match to TRBD1 (5 bases). CDR1 is MGHDK and CDR2 is SYGVNS in the germline V gene. V lost 5 bases, J lost 0 bases, and 8 bases lay in between. This CDR3 is built from 14 residues. In DNA form, the CDR3 reads TGTGCCAGCAGTCACGGGGGCTCTGGAAACACCATATATTTT. The encoded protein is CASSHGGSGNTIYF.

This rearrangement joins TRBV7-2 to TRBJ2-3, with 9 bases that match TRBD1. V shed 5 bases, J shed 8 bases, and the junction held 14 bases outside the gene matches. Germline V gene sequence: CDR1 SGHTA, CDR2 FQGNSA. The CDR3 extends over 16 amino acids. The CDR3 loop is CASSPRTGAAPGTQYF. CDR3 nucleotides: TGTGCCAGCAGCCCCAGGACAGGGGCCGCGCCGGGTACGCAGTATTTT.

The chain links TRBV14 to TRBJ2-5; a weak D match, TRBD1 (6 bases). This CDR3 contains 16 residues. The germline CDR1 and CDR2 sequences are SGHDN and FVKESK. V was clipped by 2 bases and J by 2 bases, with 15 bases between them. The CDR3 sequence: CASSQSSGGQQETQYF. For the CDR3, the DNA is TGTGCCAGCAGCCAATCCAGTGGCGGACAGCAAGAGACCCAGTACTTC. The full variable domain, with the rest looked up from reference TRBV14 and TRBJ2-5, is EAGVTQFPSHSVIEKGQTVTLRCDPISGHDNLYWYRRVMGKEIKFLLHFVKESKQDESGMPNNRFLAERTGGTYSTLKVQPAELEDSGVYFCASSQSSGGQQETQYFGPGTRLLVL.

The J gene is TRBJ2-5, the V gene TRBV6-6; D not resolved. V lost 5 bases, J lost 4 bases, and 8 bases lay in between. Germline lookup yields CDR1 MNHNY and CDR2 SVGAGI (reference sequence). This CDR3 spans 12 amino acids. CDR3 nucleotide sequence: TGTGCCAGCAGTAGCACCGCAGAGACCCAGTACTTC. Residues: CASSSTAETQYF.

The chain combines TRBV7-3 with TRBJ2-7, with D maybe TRBD2 (6 bases). The CDR3 is 15 residues long. The germline V gene encodes CDR1 SGHTA and CDR2 FQGTGA. V dropped 4 bases and J dropped 0 bases, with 13 bases sitting between them. CDR3 sequence (DNA): TGTGCCAGCAGCTACCGGGACTCTCTCTCCTACGAGCAGTACTTC. It encodes CASSYRDSLSYEQYF.

At least ten counts were recorded for this clone. V gene TRBV6-6 combines with J gene TRBJ1-2; D not resolved. Germline V lookup: CDR1 MNHNY, CDR2 SVGAGI (reference sequence). The CDR3 contains 11 residues. The V end lost 5 bases, the J end lost 8 bases, and 9 bases lay between the germline ends. The CDR3: CASSLVRGYTF. CDR3 DNA: TGTGCCAGCAGTCTGGTCAGGGGCTACACCTTC.

CDR3 sequence reads: CASGRTGKGKETQYF. The CDR3 DNA follows: TGTGCCAGCGGTCGGACAGGGAAGGGAAAAGAGACCCAGTACTTC. V and J are TRBV6-5 and TRBJ2-5; 8 bases align to TRBD1. Germline CDR1 MNHEY, CDR2 SVGAGI. With V trimmed by 8 bases and J by 3 bases, 11 bases remained unmatched. The CDR3 runs 15 residues.

The chain has TRBV11-2 and TRBJ2-3; no reliable D call. CDR3 length: 12 amino acids. CDR1 and CDR2 from the germline V gene are SGHAT and FQNNGV. Trimming pared 2 bases from V and 6 bases from J, leaving 6 bases between. The DNA for the CDR3 is TGTGCCAGCAGCTTAATCCGGGATACGCAGTATTTT. It specifies CASSLIRDTQYF.

The chain couples TRBV6-6 to TRBJ2-2; possible D gene TRBD1, 6 bases. V was clipped by 8 bases and J by 3 bases, with 10 bases between them. This CDR3 is built from 13 residues. Germline V lookup: CDR1 MNHNY, CDR2 SVGAGI (reference sequence). CDR3 coding DNA: TGTGCCAGCGTAAAGGGGGACACCGGGGAGCTGTTTTTT. It yields the protein CASVKGDTGELFF.

V and J are TRBV10-3 and TRBJ2-2; 9 nucleotides align to TRBD1. V shed 7 bases, J shed 3 bases, and the junction held 3 bases outside the gene matches. The CDR3 is 14 amino acids. The V gene's germline CDR1 is ENHRY and CDR2 SYGVKD. The CDR3 here is CAIKGDRDTGELFF. The CDR3 DNA follows: TGTGCCATCAAGGGGGACAGGGACACCGGGGAGCTGTTTTTT.